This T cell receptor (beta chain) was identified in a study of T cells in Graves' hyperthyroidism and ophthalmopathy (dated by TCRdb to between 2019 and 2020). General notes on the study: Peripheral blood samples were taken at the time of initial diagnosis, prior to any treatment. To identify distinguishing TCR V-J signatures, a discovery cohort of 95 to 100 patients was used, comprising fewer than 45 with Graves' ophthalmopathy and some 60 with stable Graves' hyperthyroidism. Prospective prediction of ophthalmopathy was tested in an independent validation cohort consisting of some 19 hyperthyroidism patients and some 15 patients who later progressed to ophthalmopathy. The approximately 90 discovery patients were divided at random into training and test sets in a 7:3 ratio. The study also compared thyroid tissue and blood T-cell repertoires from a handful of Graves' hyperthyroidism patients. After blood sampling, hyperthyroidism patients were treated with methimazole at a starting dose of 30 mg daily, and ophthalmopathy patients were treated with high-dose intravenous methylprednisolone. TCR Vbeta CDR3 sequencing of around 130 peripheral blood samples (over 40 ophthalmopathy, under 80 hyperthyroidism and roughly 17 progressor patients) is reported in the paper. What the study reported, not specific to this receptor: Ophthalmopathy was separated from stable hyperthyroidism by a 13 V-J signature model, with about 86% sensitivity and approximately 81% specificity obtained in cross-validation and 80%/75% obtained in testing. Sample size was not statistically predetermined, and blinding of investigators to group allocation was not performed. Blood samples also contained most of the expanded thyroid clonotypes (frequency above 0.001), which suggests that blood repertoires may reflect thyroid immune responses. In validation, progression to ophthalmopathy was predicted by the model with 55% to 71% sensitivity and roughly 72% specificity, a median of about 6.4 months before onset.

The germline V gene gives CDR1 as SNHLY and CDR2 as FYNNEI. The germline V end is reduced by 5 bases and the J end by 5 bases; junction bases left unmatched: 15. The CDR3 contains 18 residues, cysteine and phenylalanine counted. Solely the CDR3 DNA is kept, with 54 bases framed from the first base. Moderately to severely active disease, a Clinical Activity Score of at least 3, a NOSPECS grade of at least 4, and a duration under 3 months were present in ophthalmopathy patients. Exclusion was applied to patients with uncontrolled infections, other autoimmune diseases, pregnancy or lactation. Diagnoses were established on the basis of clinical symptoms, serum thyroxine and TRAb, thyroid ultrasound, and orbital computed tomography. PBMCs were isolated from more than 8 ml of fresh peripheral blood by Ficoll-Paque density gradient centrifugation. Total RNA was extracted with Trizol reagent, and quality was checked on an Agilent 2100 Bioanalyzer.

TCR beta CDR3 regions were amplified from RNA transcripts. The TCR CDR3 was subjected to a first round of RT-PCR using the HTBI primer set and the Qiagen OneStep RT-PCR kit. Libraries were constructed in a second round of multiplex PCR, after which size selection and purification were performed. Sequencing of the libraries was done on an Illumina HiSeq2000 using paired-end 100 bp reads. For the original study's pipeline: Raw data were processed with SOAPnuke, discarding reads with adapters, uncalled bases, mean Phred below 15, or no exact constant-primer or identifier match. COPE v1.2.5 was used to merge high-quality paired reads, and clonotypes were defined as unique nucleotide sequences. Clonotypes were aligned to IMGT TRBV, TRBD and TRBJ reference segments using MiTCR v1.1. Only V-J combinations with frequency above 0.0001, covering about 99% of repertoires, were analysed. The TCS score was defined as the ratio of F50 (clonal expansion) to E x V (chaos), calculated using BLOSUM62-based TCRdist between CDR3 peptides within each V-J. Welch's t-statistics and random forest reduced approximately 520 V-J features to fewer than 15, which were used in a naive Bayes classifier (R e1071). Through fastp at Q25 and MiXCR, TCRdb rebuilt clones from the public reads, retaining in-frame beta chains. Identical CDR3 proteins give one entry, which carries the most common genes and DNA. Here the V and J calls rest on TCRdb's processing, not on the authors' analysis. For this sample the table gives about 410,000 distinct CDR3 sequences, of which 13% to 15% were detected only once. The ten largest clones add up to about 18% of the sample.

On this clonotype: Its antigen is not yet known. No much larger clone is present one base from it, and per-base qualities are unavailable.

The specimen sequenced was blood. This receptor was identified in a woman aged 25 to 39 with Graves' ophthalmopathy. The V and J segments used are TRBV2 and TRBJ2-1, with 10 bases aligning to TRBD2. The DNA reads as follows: TGTGCCAGCAGTAGTATAGCGGGGGGCCTGGCAGGGAACAATGAGCAGTTCTTC. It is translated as CASSSIAGGLAGNNEQFF. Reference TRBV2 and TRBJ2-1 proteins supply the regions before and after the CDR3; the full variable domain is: EPEVTQTPSHQVTQMGQEVILRCVPISNHLYFYWYRQILGQKVEFLVSFYNNEISEKSEIFDDQFSVERPDGSNFTLKIRSTKLEDSAMYFCASSSIAGGLAGNNEQFFGPGTRLTVL.